These 13 T cell receptor beta chains were sequenced from one sample in a study of PD-L1 blockade in urothelial cancer. The time point was: pretreatment peripheral blood. Assay used: immunoSEQ multiplex PCR; TCRdb lists only in-frame clones, some missing. This sample has 95,000 to 100,000 clones, with roughly 84% found just once. Sequencing was performed on PBMCs, taken around atezolizumab (anti-PD-L1) treatment. Receptor source: a man aged 55 to 69 with urothelial cancer.

The rearrangement links TRBV6-5 to TRBJ2-2; 7 nucleotides line up with TRBD1. V was clipped by 1 base and J by 0 bases; unmatched bases: 2. Germline-derived CDR1 and CDR2 are MNHEY and SVGAGI. This CDR3 region has 16 residues. The CDR3 DNA follows: TGTGCCAGCAGTTACTACAGGGGCTCGAACACCGGGGAGCTGTTTTTT. This translates into CASSYYRGSNTGELFF.

The chain recombines TRBV28 with TRBJ2-5; D is undetermined. The CDR3 sequence is 15 residues long. Germline CDR1 is MDHEN and CDR2 is SYDVKM. Deletions cut 1 base from V and 2 bases from J, with 11 bases between. The CDR3 spells CASSLLPAQQETQYF. In DNA, the CDR3 is TGTGCCAGCAGTTTATTGCCGGCACAGCAAGAGACCCAGTACTTC.

A few counts support this clone. The chain links TRBV7-2 to TRBJ2-1, with 7 bases matching TRBD2. The CDR3 covers 16 residues. V gave up 3 bases and J gave up 5 bases; unmatched junction bases: 10. The germline V gene has CDR1 SGHTA and CDR2 FQGNSA. The CDR3 sequence is CASSLFVIAGNNEQFF. The CDR3 coding sequence is TGTGCCAGCAGCTTGTTTGTGATAGCGGGCAACAATGAGCAGTTCTTC.

DNA for the CDR3: TGTGCCAGCAGCTTGGCCCCGGCGAGCTCCGGGGCAGATACGCAGTATTTT. Amino acids: CASSLAPASSGADTQYF. V usage is TRBV5-4 and J usage is TRBJ2-3; D perhaps matches TRBD2 (5 bases). Germline lookup yields CDR1 SGHNT and CDR2 YYREEE (reference sequence). This CDR3 has 17 amino acids. With 0 bases removed from V and 4 bases from J, the gap between germline ends came to 18 bases. The full variable domain, rest sourced from reference TRBV5-4 and TRBJ2-3, is ETGVTQSPTHLIKTRGQQVTLRCSSQSGHNTVSWYQQALGQGPQFIFQYYREEENGRGNFPPRFSGLQFPNYSSELNVNALELDDSALYLCASSLAPASSGADTQYFGPGTRLTVL.

This rearrangement joins TRBV4-3 to TRBJ2-7; perhaps TRBD1 as D (6 bases). From germline, CDR1 is LGHNA and CDR2 YSLEER. CDR3 length: 17 amino acids. V was pared by 0 bases and J by 0 bases, with 15 bases between. The chain's CDR3 is CASSQDRVQGLSYEQYF. CDR3 nucleotides: TGCGCCAGCAGCCAAGATCGTGTGCAGGGGCTCTCCTACGAGCAGTACTTC.

The genes are TRBV7-9 and TRBJ1-6; 7 nucleotides match TRBD1. The V gene end was trimmed by 2 bases and the J gene end by 4 bases; junction bases not matched to a gene: 8. The CDR3 runs to 17 residues. CDR1 SEHNR and CDR2 FQNEAQ come from the germline V gene (reference sequence). The CDR3 DNA reads TGTGCCAGCAGCTTAACTAGGGCGGGACAGTATAATTCACCCCTCCACTTT. Translating it yields CASSLTRAGQYNSPLHF.

Note on this clone: The junction departs from the called germline gene at one end, perhaps through a read error. The rearrangement uses TRBV10-2 and TRBJ2-7, with 10 bases lining up with TRBD2. This CDR3 is 16 amino acids long. The germline V gene has CDR1 WSHSY and CDR2 SAAADI. CDR3 amino acids: CASGERGGVSVYEQYF. CDR3 bases: TGCGCCAGCGGTGAGCGGGGGGGCGTTTCGGTCTACGAGCAGTACTTC.

The chain uses TRBV10-3 and TRBJ2-1; D unresolved. The germline CDR1 and CDR2 sequences are ENHRY and SYGVKD. V was pared by 2 bases and J by 6 bases, with 8 bases between. The CDR3 has 13 residues. The CDR3 sequence is CAISESTSNEQFF. DNA for the CDR3: TGTGCCATCAGTGAGAGCACCTCCAATGAGCAGTTCTTC.

The chain links TRBV2 to TRBJ2-5, with D uncertain. V lost 3 bases and J lost 0, with 8 bases in between. This CDR3 region has 14 residues. Per germline, CDR1 SNHLY and CDR2 FYNNEI. The CDR3 DNA reads TGTGCCAGCAGTGAGTCAGGCAACCAAGAGACCCAGTACTTC. Translated: CASSESGNQETQYF.

This chain links TRBV5-6 with TRBJ1-2, with TRBD1 as a possible D gene (6 bases). Germline CDR1 SGHDT, CDR2 YYEEEE. The V and J ends lost 3 bases and 8 bases respectively, with 17 bases between them. CDR3 length: 14 amino acids. The CDR3 sequence is CASSWGGGAGGYTF. In DNA, the CDR3 is TGTGCCAGCAGCTGGGGTGGGGGGGCTGGCGGCTACACCTTC.

The rearrangement uses TRBV6-8 and TRBJ2-1, with 12 bases aligning to TRBD2. CDR3 length equals 15 residues. Per the germline V gene, CDR1 is MNHGY and CDR2 is SAAAGT. The V segment lost 2 bases and the J segment 6 bases; nucleotides outside the gene matches: 2. The CDR3 DNA follows: TGTGCCAGCAGTTACCCGGGACTAGCGGGCAATGAGCAGTTCTTC. Residues: CASSYPGLAGNEQFF.

The gene calls are TRBV28 and TRBJ1-1; 7 nucleotides match TRBD1. The CDR3 spans 14 residues. The trim removed 4 bases at V and 5 bases at J, leaving 7 bases unmatched. CDR1 and CDR2 (germline): MDHEN, SYDVKM. Here the CDR3 DNA reads TGTGCCAGCAGTTCCCCACAGGGGAGAACTGAAGCTTTCTTT. Translating gives CASSSPQGRTEAFF.

This clone was picked up one time. V and J are TRBV6-5 and TRBJ1-5; maybe TRBD1 (6 bases). V was cut by 7 bases and J by 1 base, with 14 bases left in between. Germline V gives CDR1 MNHEY, CDR2 SVGAGI. This CDR3 is built from 15 residues. CDR3 residues: CASKTGGASNQPQHF. CDR3 in DNA: TGTGCCAGCAAGACGGGGGGGGCGAGCAATCAGCCCCAGCATTTT.